This record covers a single T cell receptor (beta chain). The target antigen is unknown. Sequencing used immunoSEQ multiplex PCR; TCRdb keeps in-frame clones, though not all of them. Among roughly 590,000 clones listed, nearly 97% were seen once. CDR3 length equals 12 residues. In germline, CDR1 is SNHLY, CDR2 FYNNEI. The V end was cut by 4 bases, the J end by 3 bases, with 7 bases between. The data belong to a study of shared clonotypes between healthy human individuals. Study-wide results and limits: In the sorted subsets, rarefaction showed sequencing was incomplete despite large depth. It was observed that 5% to 6.5% of naive CD4 clonotypes were shared across several donors.

The naive CD8 population came from CD45RO-negative cells selected for CCR7, without terminally differentiated effector memory CD45RA+ cells. The source of this sequence is a woman in her thirties in good health. The rearrangement uses TRBV2 and TRBJ2-7; D not resolved. The source material was naive CD8+ T cells sorted from blood. CDR3 in DNA: TGTGCCAGCAGTGTAGTTCACTACGAGCAGTACTTC. Protein: CASSVVHYEQYF.